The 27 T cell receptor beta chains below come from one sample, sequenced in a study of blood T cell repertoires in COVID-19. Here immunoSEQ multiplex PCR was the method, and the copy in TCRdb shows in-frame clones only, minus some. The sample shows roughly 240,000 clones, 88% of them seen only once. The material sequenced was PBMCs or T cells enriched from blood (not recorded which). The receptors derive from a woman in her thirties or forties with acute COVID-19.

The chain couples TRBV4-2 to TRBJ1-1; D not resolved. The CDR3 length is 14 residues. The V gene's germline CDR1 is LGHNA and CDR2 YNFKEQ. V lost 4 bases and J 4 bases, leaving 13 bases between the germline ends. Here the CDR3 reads CASSLGERGTEAFF. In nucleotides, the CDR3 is TGTGCCAGCAGCCTTGGGGAGCGGGGCACTGAAGCTTTCTTT.

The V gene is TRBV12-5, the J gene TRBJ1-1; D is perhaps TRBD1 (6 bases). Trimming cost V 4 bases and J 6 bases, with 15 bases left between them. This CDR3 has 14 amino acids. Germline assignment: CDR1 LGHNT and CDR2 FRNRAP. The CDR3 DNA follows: TGTGCTAGTGGTTCAGGGGTGGTGGGAGCTGAAGCTTTCTTT. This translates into CASGSGVVGAEAFF.

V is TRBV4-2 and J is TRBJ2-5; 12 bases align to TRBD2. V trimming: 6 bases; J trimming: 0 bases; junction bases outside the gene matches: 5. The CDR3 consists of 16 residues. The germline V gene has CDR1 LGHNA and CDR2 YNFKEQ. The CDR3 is CASSPRTSGDQETQYF. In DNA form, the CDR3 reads TGTGCCAGCAGTCCTCGGACTAGCGGGGACCAAGAGACCCAGTACTTC.

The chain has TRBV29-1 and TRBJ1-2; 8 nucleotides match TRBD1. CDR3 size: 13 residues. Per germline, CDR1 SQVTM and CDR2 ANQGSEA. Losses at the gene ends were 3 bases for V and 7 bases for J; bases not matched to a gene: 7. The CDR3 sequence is CSVDSGGEGGYTF. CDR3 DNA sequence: TGCAGCGTTGATTCAGGGGGCGAGGGTGGCTACACCTTC.

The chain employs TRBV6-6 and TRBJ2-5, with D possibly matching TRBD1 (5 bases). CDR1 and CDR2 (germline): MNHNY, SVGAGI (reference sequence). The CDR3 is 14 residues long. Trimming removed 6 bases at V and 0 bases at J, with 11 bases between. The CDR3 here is CASSPYRNQETQYF. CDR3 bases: TGTGCCAGCAGCCCTTACAGGAACCAAGAGACCCAGTACTTC.

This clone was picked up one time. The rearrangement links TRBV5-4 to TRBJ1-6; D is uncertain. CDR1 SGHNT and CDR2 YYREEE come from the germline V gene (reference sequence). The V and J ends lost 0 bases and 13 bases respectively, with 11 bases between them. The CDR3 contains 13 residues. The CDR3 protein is CASSLEPSLPLHF. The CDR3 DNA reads TGTGCCAGCAGCTTGGAGCCGTCCTTGCCCCTCCACTTT.

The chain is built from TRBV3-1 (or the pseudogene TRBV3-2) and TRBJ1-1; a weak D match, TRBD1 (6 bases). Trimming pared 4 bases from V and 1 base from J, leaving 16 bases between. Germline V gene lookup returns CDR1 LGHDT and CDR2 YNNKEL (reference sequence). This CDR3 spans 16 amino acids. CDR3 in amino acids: CASSPLARTENTEAFF. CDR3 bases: TGTGCCAGCAGCCCCCTAGCCAGGACAGAGAACACTGAAGCTTTCTTT.

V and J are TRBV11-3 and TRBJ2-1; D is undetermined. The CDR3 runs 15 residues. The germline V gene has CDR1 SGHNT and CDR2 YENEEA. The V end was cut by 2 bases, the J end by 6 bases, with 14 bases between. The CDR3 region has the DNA TGTGCCAGCAGCTTACTCCCCCCTTCTAGCAATGAGCAGTTCTTC. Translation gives CASSLLPPSSNEQFF. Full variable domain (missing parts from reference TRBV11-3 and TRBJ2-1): EAGVVQSPRYKIIEKKQPVAFWCNPISGHNTLYWYLQNLGQGPELLIRYENEEAVDDSQLPKDRFSAERLKGVDSTLKIQPAELGDSAVYLCASSLLPPSSNEQFFGPGTRLTVL.

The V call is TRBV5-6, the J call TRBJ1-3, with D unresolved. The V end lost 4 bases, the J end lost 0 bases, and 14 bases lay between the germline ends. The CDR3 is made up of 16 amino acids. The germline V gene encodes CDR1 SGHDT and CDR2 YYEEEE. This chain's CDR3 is CASSPGLIPSGNTIYF. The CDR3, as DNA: TGTGCCAGCAGCCCCGGACTGATCCCCTCTGGAAACACCATATATTTT.

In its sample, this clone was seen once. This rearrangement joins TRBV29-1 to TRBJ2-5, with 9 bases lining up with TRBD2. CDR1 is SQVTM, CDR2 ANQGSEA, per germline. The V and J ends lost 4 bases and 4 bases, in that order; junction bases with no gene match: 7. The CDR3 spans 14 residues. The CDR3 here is CSVVRGRAGETQYF. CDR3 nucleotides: TGCAGCGTTGTTCGCGGGAGGGCGGGAGAGACCCAGTACTTC.

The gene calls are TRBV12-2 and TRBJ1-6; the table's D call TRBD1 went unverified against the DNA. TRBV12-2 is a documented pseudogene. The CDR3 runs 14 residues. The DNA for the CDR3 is TGTGCAAGTCGCTTAAGGCAGGTTAATTCACCCCTCCACTTT. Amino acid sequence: CASRLRQVNSPLHF.

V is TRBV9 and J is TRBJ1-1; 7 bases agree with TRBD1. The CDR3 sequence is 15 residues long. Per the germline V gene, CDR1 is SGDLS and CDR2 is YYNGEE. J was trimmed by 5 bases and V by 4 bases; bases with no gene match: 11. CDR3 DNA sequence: TGTGCCAGCAGCCCCATGAGGGGGCTGGCGACTGAAGCTTTCTTT. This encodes CASSPMRGLATEAFF.

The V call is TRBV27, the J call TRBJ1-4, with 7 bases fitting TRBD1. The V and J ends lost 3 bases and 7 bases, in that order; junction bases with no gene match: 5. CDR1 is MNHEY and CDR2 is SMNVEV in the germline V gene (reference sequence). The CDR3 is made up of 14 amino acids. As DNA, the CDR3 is TGTGCCAGCAGTTTCTACAGGGGTGGTGAAAAACTGTTTTTT. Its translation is CASSFYRGGEKLFF.

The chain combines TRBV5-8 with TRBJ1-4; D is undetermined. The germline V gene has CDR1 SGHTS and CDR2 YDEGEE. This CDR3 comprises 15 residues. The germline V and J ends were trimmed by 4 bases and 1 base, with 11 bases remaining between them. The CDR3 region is CASSVVVLTNEKLFF. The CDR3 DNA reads TGTGCCAGCAGCGTAGTGGTGCTAACTAATGAAAAACTGTTTTTT.

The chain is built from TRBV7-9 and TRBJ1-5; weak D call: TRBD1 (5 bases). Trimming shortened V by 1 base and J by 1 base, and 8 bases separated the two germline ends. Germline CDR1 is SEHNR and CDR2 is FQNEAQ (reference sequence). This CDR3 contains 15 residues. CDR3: CASSLEGVSNQPQHF. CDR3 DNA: TGTGCCAGCAGCTTAGAAGGGGTCAGCAATCAGCCCCAGCATTTT.

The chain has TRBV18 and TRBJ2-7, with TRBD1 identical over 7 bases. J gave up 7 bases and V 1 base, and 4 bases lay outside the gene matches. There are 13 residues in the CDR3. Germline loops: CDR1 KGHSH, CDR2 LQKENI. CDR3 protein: CASSPQGAGEQYV. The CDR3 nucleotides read TGTGCCAGCTCACCACAGGGGGCGGGTGAGCAGTACGTC.

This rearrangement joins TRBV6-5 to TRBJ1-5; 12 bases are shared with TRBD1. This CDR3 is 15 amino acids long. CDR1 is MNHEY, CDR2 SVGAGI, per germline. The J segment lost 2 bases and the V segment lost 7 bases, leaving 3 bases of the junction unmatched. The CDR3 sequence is CASKGTGGGNQPQHF. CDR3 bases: TGTGCCAGCAAGGGGACAGGGGGCGGCAATCAGCCCCAGCATTTT.

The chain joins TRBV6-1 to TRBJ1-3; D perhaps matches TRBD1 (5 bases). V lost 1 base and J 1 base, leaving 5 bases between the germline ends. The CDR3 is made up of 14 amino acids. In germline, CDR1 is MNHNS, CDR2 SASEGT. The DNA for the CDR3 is TGTGCCAGCAGTGAAGAGGGGTCTGGAAACACCATATATTTT. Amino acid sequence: CASSEEGSGNTIYF.

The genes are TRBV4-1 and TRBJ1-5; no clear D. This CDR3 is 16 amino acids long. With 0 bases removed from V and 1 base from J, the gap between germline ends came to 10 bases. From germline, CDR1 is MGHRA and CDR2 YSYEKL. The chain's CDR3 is CASSQDKEPSNQPQHF. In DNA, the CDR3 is TGCGCCAGCAGCCAAGATAAGGAGCCAAGCAATCAGCCCCAGCATTTT.

The CDR3 is CASSLAISQGLENIQYF. The CDR3 DNA reads TGTGCCAGCAGCTTAGCAATTTCGCAGGGATTGGAGAACATTCAGTACTTC. The V call is TRBV7-9, the J call TRBJ2-4; maybe TRBD1 (5 bases). The CDR3 loop spans 17 amino acids. V gave up 0 bases and J gave up 7 bases, with 19 bases separating them. Germline lookup yields CDR1 SEHNR and CDR2 FQNEAQ (reference sequence).

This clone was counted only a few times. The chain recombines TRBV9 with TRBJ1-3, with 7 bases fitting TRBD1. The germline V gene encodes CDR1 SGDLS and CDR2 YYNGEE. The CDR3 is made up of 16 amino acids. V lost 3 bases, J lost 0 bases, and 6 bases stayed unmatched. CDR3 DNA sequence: TGTGCCAGCAGCGGTCCCGGGACAGACTCTGGAAACACCATATATTTT. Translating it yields CASSGPGTDSGNTIYF.

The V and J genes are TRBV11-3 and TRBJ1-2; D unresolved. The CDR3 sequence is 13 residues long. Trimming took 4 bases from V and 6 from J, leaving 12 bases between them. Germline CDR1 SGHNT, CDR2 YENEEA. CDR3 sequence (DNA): TGTGCCAGCAGCTCACTACTAACTCATGGCTACACCTTC. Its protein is CASSSLLTHGYTF.

CDR3 sequence: CASSIAGTLQETQYF. The DNA for the CDR3 is TGTGCCAGCAGCATAGCCGGGACTTTACAAGAGACCCAGTACTTC. The chain is built from TRBV9 and TRBJ2-5; D is possibly TRBD2 (6 bases). There are 15 residues in the CDR3. CDR1 SGDLS and CDR2 YYNGEE come from the germline V gene. V was clipped by 4 bases and J by 2 bases, with 15 bases between them.

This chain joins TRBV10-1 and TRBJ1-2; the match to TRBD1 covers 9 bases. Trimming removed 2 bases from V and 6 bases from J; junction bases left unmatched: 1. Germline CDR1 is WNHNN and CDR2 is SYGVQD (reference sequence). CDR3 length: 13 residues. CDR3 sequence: CASSEGTGNGYTF. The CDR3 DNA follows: TGCGCCAGCAGTGAGGGGACAGGGAATGGCTACACCTTC.

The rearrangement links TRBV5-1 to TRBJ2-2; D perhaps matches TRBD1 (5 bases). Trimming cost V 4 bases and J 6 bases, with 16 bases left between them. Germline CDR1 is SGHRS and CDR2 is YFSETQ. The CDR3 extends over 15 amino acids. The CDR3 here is CASSEIQVGAGELFF. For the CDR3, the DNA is TGCGCCAGCAGCGAGATACAGGTTGGGGCCGGGGAGCTGTTTTTT. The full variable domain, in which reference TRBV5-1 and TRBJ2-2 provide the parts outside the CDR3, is KAGVTQTPRYLIKTRGQQVTLSCSPISGHRSVSWYQQTPGQGLQFLFEYFSETQRNKGNFPGRFSGRQFSNSRSEMNVSTLELGDSALYLCASSEIQVGAGELFFGEGSRLTVL.

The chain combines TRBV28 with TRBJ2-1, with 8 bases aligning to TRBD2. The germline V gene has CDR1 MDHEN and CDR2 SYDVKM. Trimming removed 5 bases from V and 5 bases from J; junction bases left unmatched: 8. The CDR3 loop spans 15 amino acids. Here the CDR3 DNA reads TGTGCCAGCAGTCGACGCGGGGGGAATCACAATGAGCAGTTCTTC. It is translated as CASSRRGGNHNEQFF.

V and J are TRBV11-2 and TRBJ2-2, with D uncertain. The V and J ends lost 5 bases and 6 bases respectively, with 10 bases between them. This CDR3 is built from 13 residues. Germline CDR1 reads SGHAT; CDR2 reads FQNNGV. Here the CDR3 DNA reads TGTGCCAGCAGCGCTAGGTTCTCCGGGGAGCTGTTTTTT. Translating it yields CASSARFSGELFF.